Presented here are 10 T cell receptor beta chains from one specimen sequenced in a study of shared clonotypes between healthy human individuals. Only in-frame clones appear in the TCRdb table, and some are missing; sequencing was by immunoSEQ multiplex PCR. This sample has millions of clones, with 80% to 95% found just once. The sequenced sample was naive CD4+ T cells from PBMCs. As to subset: CD45RA+ positively selected. The receptors were sampled from a man aged 18 to 29 in good health. Some clones in this sample may be carry-over from other donors' samples.

This CDR3 reads CATTRGDANTGELFF. In nucleotides, the CDR3 is TGTGCCACAACTCGGGGGGACGCGAACACCGGGGAGCTGTTTTTT. This chain links TRBV2 with TRBJ2-2; TRBD2 matches at 7 bases. The CDR3 is 15 residues long. Trimming took 10 bases from V and 0 from J; bases not matched to a gene: 8. The germline V gene encodes CDR1 SNHLY and CDR2 FYNNEI.

Worth noting for this clone: This same CDR3 is encoded by further DNA sequences in the sample. The chain has TRBV28 and TRBJ1-5, with D possibly being TRBD1 (5 bases). The CDR3 has 15 residues. Trimming took off 3 bases at V and 4 bases at J, with 13 bases between the two ends. Germline V gene lookup returns CDR1 MDHEN and CDR2 SYDVKM. CDR3 in DNA: TGTGCCAGCAGTTTTCGGCAGGGAGGAAATCAGCCCCAGCATTTT. Its translation: CASSFRQGGNQPQHF. The whole variable domain, remainder taken from reference TRBV28 and TRBJ1-5, is DVKVTQSSRYLVKRTGEKVFLECVQDMDHENMFWYRQDPGLGLRLIYFSYDVKMKEKGDIPEGYSVSREKKERFSLILESASTNQTSMYLCASSFRQGGNQPQHFGDGTRLSIL.

The table lists this clone with a count of one. The chain couples TRBV5-1 to TRBJ2-1; 9 bases fit TRBD1. Per the germline V gene, CDR1 is SGHRS and CDR2 is YFSETQ. With V trimmed by 1 base and J by 9 bases, 23 bases remained unmatched. The CDR3 covers 20 residues. CDR3 in amino acids: CASSLPDPGQGIRASGEQFF. CDR3 nucleotides: TGCGCCAGCAGCTTGCCCGACCCGGGACAGGGAATTAGGGCTAGCGGTGAGCAGTTCTTC.

Of note for this clone: This same CDR3 is encoded by further DNA sequences in the sample. The chain links TRBV28 to TRBJ1-2, with D possibly being TRBD1 (6 bases). Germline V gene data show CDR1 as MDHEN and CDR2 as SYDVKM. This CDR3 is 13 amino acids long. V lost 6 bases and J 8 bases, leaving 16 bases between the germline ends. CDR3 region: CASSLSGGLGYTF. DNA for the CDR3: TGTGCCAGCAGCCTTTCGGGGGGCTTAGGCTACACCTTC.

The gene calls are TRBV18 and TRBJ2-6; possibly TRBD2 for D (5 bases). Per the germline V gene, CDR1 is KGHSH and CDR2 is LQKENI. Trimming stripped 4 bases from V and 0 bases from J, with 16 bases between. This CDR3 is 18 amino acids long. The CDR3 DNA follows: TGTGCCAGCTCACTAAACGGGGTTTCCCTCTCTGGGGCCAACGTCCTGACTTTC. This translates into CASSLNGVSLSGANVLTF.

This chain connects TRBV9 to TRBJ2-1, with a weak D call TRBD1 (8 bases). Germline V CDR1 and CDR2: SGDLS, YYNGEE. Trimming removed 0 bases at V and 5 bases at J, with 21 bases between. This CDR3 is 18 amino acids long. The CDR3: CASSVGGQGGSGDNEQFF. Written as DNA, the CDR3 is TGTGCCAGCAGCGTAGGCGGACAGGGCGGGAGCGGGGACAATGAGCAGTTCTTC.

Notes on this clone: The missing conserved phenylalanine or tryptophan at the end of this CDR3 makes a read error likely. The chain uses TRBV7-3 and TRBJ1-1, with D perhaps TRBD1 (5 bases). The CDR3 is 13 residues long. V lost 5 bases and J lost 2, with 9 bases in between. Looked up from germline, CDR1 is SGHTA and CDR2 is FQGTGA. The CDR3 is CASSPGHNTEAFL. The CDR3 DNA sequence: TGTGCCAGCAGCCCCGGACACAACACTGAAGCTTTCCTT.

The chain couples TRBV7-2 to TRBJ2-1; 15 bases align to TRBD2. The junction had 4 bases not matched to a gene; V was cut back by 5 bases and J by 8 bases. This CDR3 contains 15 residues. Germline CDR1 is SGHTA and CDR2 is FQGNSA. CDR3 sequence reads: CASSRTSGRVHEQFF. The CDR3 DNA reads as TGTGCCAGCAGCCGGACTAGCGGGAGGGTGCATGAGCAGTTCTTC.

The CDR3 region has the DNA TGTGCCAGCAGGAATCGACTAGCGGGAATACAAGAGACCCAGTACTTC. This codes for CASRNRLAGIQETQYF. The chain couples TRBV5-4 to TRBJ2-5; 11 nucleotides align to TRBD2. Per germline, CDR1 SGHNT and CDR2 YYREEE (reference sequence). V lost 5 bases and J lost 2; bases outside the gene matches: 8. This CDR3 is 16 amino acids long.

This rearrangement joins TRBV5-1 to TRBJ2-3; 14 nucleotides match TRBD2. This CDR3 region has 18 residues. Per the germline V gene, CDR1 is SGHRS and CDR2 is YFSETQ. Losses at the gene ends were 0 bases for V and 0 bases for J; bases not matched to a gene: 3. This CDR3 reads CASSLATSGRGSTDTQYF. The CDR3 DNA reads TGCGCCAGCAGCTTGGCGACTAGCGGGAGGGGGAGCACAGATACGCAGTATTTT.